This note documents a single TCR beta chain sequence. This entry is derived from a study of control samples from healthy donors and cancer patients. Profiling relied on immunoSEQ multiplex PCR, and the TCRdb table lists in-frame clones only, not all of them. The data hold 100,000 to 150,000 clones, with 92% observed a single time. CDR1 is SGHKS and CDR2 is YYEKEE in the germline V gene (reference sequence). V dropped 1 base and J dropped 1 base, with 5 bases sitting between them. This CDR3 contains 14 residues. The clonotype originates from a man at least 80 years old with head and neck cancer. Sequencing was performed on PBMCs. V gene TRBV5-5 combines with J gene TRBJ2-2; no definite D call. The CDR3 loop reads CASSLRVNTGELFF. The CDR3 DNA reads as TGTGCCAGCAGCTTGAGGGTGAACACCGGGGAGCTGTTTTTT.